The present entry profiles one TCR beta chain with its context. This clonotype was counted ten times or more. This receptor's antigen is unknown. Base-call qualities are not available, and no considerably larger clone is one nucleotide away. The sample originates from a study of glioma-infiltrating T cells listed by TCRdb under 2016. A note on the overall study: Sequencing of TCR alpha- and beta-chain repertoires was performed on glioma tissue, on non-neoplastic brain tissue, and on matched peripheral blood mononuclear cells. To measure divergence between tissue and blood T-cell populations, each tissue-infiltrating repertoire was compared with the peripheral blood repertoire of the same patient. Three low-grade glioma patients, roughly 8 primary glioblastoma patients, and three non-glioma patients who contributed non-neoplastic brain tissue made up the paired cohort. Beyond this particular receptor, the publication reports: In non-neoplastic patients, VJ-independent divergence between tissue and blood fell below expectation, whereas in all gliomas, and especially in low-grade gliomas, the divergence rose above expectation. Very few CDR3 sequences were shared between tissue and blood, attributed to high CDR3 diversity and limited sampling. Group comparisons rested on small numbers: three non-neoplastic, three low-grade glioma and roughly 8 glioblastoma patients.

The iRepertoire nested amplicon-rescue multiplex PCR (arm-PCR) platform was used to amplify TCR alpha and beta CDR3 regions from RNA. For one-step reverse transcription and amplification, about 85-450 ng of tissue mRNA or PBMC total RNA was used as input. Following bead purification, Illumina adapters were added by a secondary multiplex PCR, and the libraries were gel-purified between 200 and 400 bp. Libraries carried internal 6-nucleotide barcodes used for demultiplexing. Sequencing of libraries was performed on an Illumina MiSeq with 2x220 or 2x250 nucleotide paired-end reads. The study's own analysis went as follows. FLASH 1.2.11 was used to merge paired reads, and BWA-MEM then aligned the reads to the GRCh37 human genome before TRA and TRB reads were extracted. V and J assignment used an IMGT-derived reference of cassette sequences and CDR3 motifs that included pseudogenes. Reads were translated in three frames, and productive CDR3s were defined as those with a C...FGXG motif and no stop codons. A clonotype was defined as a unique combination of a V-J cassette pair and a CDR3 amino acid sequence. Reads were filtered by Hamming distance, with the threshold set by the sequence error rate of each sample in mapped regions. Starting from the raw public reads, TCRdb applied fastp trimming at Q25, assembled clones with MiXCR and retained in-frame beta chains. Rows matching on CDR3 protein sequence are summarized as one entry with the most common DNA and genes. The V and J calls were not made by the authors but by TCRdb's processing. The sample table holds 150,000 to 200,000 distinct CDR3 sequences, of which approximately 30% were seen once. The biggest ten clones account for 20% to 25% of the sample.

The germline V gene (reference sequence) sets CDR1 to DFQATT and CDR2 to SNEGSKA. V is clipped by 4 bases and J by 1 base, and the sequence between their germline boundaries is 8 bases long. The CDR3 runs 13 amino acids, cysteine and phenylalanine included. Just CDR3 DNA is preserved here, 39 bases in frame from base 1. The sample consisted of glioma tissue, nonneoplastic brain tissue, or PBMCs (not recorded which). This clonotype was sampled from a human donor with low-grade glioma or glioblastoma, undergoing nonglioma brain surgery, or in good health (not recorded which). The receptor chain draws on TRBV20-1 and TRBJ1-3, and the D gene may be TRBD1, 5 bases matching. The DNA sequence is as follows: TGCAGTGCTAAACAGGCTTCTGGAAACACCATATATTTT. Translated, this gives CSAKQASGNTIYF.